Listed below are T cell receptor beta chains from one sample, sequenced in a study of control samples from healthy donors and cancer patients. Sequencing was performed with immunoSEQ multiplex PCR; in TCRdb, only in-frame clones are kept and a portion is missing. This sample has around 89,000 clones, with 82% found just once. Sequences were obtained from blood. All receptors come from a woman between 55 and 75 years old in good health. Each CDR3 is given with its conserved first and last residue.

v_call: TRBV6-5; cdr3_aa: CASRTREGPEQYF
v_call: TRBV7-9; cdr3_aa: CASSGGRALNEQFF
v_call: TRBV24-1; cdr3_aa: CATSDYRGADTQYF
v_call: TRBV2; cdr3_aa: CASSRDGNQPQHF
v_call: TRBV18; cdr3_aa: CASSPPFPQETQYF
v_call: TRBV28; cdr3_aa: CASSAGPARLAGVPGELFF
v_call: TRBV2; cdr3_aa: CASVWEAGQDSPLHF
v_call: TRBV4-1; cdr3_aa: CASSPLLRDNEQFF
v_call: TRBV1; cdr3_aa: CTSSHQANTEAFF
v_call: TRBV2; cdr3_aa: CASSADSKNSPLHF
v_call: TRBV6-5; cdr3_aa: CASIWGQYSNQPQHF
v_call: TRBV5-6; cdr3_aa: CASSFLRDSSYNEQFF
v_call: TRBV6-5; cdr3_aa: CASNGLAGAYEQYF
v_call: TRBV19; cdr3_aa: CASSIGGLASSNEKLFF
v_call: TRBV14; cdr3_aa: CASSQRPGTSEKLFF
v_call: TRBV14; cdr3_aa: CASSQAINDNYGYTF
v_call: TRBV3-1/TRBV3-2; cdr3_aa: CASSLRFGASYEQYF
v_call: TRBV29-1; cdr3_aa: CSVDFGGDTQYF
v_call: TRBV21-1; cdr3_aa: CASSKELGGGSFYGYTF
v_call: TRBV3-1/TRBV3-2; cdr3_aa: CASRGVDNSPLHF
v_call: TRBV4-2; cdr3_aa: CASSQGAGGAGNTIYF
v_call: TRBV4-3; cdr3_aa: CASSHHETAPYGYTF
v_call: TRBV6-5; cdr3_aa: CASSSGGYGYTF
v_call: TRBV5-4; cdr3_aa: CASSSGIGGYTF
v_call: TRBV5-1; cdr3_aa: CASSLLLPGDLENGYTF
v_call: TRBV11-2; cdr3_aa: CASSSATGATTTEAFF
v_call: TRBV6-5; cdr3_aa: CASSYGGRAQETQYF
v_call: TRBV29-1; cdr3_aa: CSAKLVDTQYF
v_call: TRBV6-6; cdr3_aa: CASTVQADTQYF
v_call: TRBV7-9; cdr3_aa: CASGASGGRDTQYF
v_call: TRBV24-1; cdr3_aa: CATSDPTGGTDTQYF
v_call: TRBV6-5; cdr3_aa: CASSYQTATDTQYF
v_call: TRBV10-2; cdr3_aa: CASSGQGYGYTF